This T cell receptor (beta chain) was captured in a study of blood T cells in healthy people across ages. Germline CDR1 reads MGHDK; CDR2 reads SYGVNS. This CDR3 spans 15 amino acids. General study points: As age increased, TCR beta diversity per million T cells fell in a roughly linear fashion. It was the long-lived donors that had more naive CD4+ cells and higher diversity than aged donors.

Sample-barcoded 5' priming and a J-beta primer mix drove a second PCR of roughly 7 to 11 cycles. MiXCR was run by TCRdb on the 5' RACE reads, yielding one entry per CDR3 protein. The sample carries about 670,000 distinct CDR3 sequences, about 51% recorded once. A note on this clonotype: Its antigen is still unknown. Relative to the germline gene, one junction end is altered; a read error may explain this.

Isolation of PBMCs gave at least 7 million cells per sample. The chain links TRBV25-1 to TRBJ2-2, with D possibly being TRBD2 (5 bases). The sequenced sample was blood. The sequence was obtained from a woman at least 80 years old in good health. The CDR3 loop reads CASSEGEGTTGELFF. CDR3 DNA sequence: TGTGCCAGCAGTGAAGGGGAAGGAACAACCGGGGAGTTGTTTTTT.